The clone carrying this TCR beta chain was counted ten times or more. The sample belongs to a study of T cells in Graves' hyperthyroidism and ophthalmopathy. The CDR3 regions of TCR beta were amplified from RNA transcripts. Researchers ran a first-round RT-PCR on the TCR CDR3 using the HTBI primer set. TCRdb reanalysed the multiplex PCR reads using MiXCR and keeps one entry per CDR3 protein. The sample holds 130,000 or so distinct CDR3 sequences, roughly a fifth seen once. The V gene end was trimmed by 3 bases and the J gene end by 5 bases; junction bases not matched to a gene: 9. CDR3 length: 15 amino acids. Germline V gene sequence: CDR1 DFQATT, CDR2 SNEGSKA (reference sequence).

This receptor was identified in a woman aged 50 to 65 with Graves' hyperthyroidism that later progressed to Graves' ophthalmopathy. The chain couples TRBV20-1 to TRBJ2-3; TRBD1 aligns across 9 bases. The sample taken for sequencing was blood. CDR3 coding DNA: TGCAGTGCTAGGGGCGGGACAGGGAGGCAAGATACGCAGTATTTT. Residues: CSARGGTGRQDTQYF.